The source of this TCR beta chain is a study of cytomegalovirus exposure and HLA in healthy donors. This clone was seen a handful of times. 60 Vbeta and 13 Jbeta primers were used in PCR. Data came from immunoSEQ multiplex PCR; TCRdb stores just in-frame clones and leaves some out. This sample has 110,000 or so clones, with about 72% found just once. CDR1 and CDR2 (germline): SGDLS, YYNGEE. V gave up 0 bases and J gave up 2 bases, with 11 bases separating them. This CDR3 has 15 amino acids. Sequenced: PBMCs. V and J are TRBV9 and TRBJ2-5; D is unresolved. The sequence was collected from a man aged 50 to 60 in good health and CMV-seropositive. Here the CDR3 reads CASSVAGGHQETQYF. DNA for the CDR3: TGTGCCAGCAGCGTAGCCGGTGGGCATCAAGAGACCCAGTACTTC.